Presented here are 32 T cell receptor beta chains from one specimen sequenced in a study of T cell repertoires in cytomegalovirus infection. Their antigens remain unidentified. MiXCR was run by TCRdb on the reads, yielding one entry per CDR3 protein. The data show 650,000 to 900,000 distinct CDR3 sequences, with around a third seen just once and 12% held by the top ten. The sample in question was cultured CD8+ T cells from PBMCs, obtained from culture after CMV antigen stimulation. Receptors were obtained from a human donor in good health (CMV status not recorded). Some clones in this sample may be carry-over from other donors' samples.

The chain combines TRBV27 with TRBJ2-4; 8 bases are shared with TRBD1. Germline V lookup: CDR1 MNHEY, CDR2 SMNVEV (reference sequence). Losses at the gene ends were 7 bases for V and 7 bases for J; bases not matched to a gene: 15. The CDR3 runs to 16 residues. DNA for the CDR3: TGTGCCAGCACCAATTCGAAGGACAGGGATATGAACATTCAGTACTTC. Translating gives CASTNSKDRDMNIQYF.

This chain uses TRBV12-3 or TRBV12-4 with TRBJ1-3; possibly TRBD1 for D (5 bases). This CDR3 has 17 amino acids. Trimming stripped 6 bases from V and 0 bases from J, with 18 bases between. The CDR3 DNA follows: TGTGCCAGCAGACCGACACGAAAGGGGCTCTCTGGAAACACCATATATTTT. This gives the protein CASRPTRKGLSGNTIYF.

In this sample, this clonotype turned up a few times. The chain carries TRBV2 and TRBJ2-2; tentatively, D is TRBD1 (5 bases). This CDR3 is 16 amino acids long. Trimming pared 3 bases from V and 1 base from J, leaving 12 bases between. Germline values: CDR1 SNHLY, CDR2 FYNNEI. CDR3 sequence (DNA): TGTGCCAGCAGTGAGGTTCGCAGGGTGAACACCGGGGAGCTGTTTTTT. As protein: CASSEVRRVNTGELFF.

This clonotype was seen only once. Just one base apart from a much larger clone, this may be a read error. The V gene is TRBV7-2, the J gene TRBJ2-6; D unclear. Germline assignment: CDR1 SGHTA and CDR2 FQGNSA. The CDR3 loop spans 19 amino acids. CDR3 region: CASSHTLYTATSGTNVLTF. The CDR3 coding sequence is TGTGCCAGCAGCCACACCCTTTACACGGCGACTTCTGGGACCAACGTCCTGACTTTC.

This chain joins TRBV4-1 and TRBJ2-1, with D hard to call. The CDR3 is made up of 19 amino acids. The ends were cut back, 0 bases at V and 10 bases at J, with 28 bases in the middle. Germline V gene lookup returns CDR1 MGHRA and CDR2 YSYEKL. The CDR3 DNA reads as TGCGCCAGCAGCCAAGATCAAATGTTCTTGGTTGCCAACGAGGAAGAGCAGTTCTTC. Its protein product is CASSQDQMFLVANEEEQFF.

The genes are TRBV7-6 and TRBJ2-7, with D maybe TRBD2 (6 bases). CDR3 length equals 13 residues. Per the germline V gene, CDR1 is SGHVS and CDR2 is FNYEAQ. The V end lost 0 bases, the J end lost 6 bases, and 9 bases lay between the germline ends. The CDR3 spells CASSLAGGSEQYV. For the CDR3, the DNA is TGTGCCAGCAGCTTAGCGGGGGGATCCGAGCAGTACGTC.

The rearrangement joins TRBV12-3 or TRBV12-4 to TRBJ2-5; D assignment may be TRBD1 or TRBD2 (5 bases each). V was pared by 1 base and J by 5 bases, with 17 bases between. This CDR3 has 16 residues. The CDR3 DNA follows: TGTGCCAGCAGTTTAGAGGGGCGCGGAGGTGGGGAGACCCAGTACTTC. Translation: CASSLEGRGGGETQYF.

In its sample, this clonotype was seen many times. The rearrangement uses TRBV7-2 and TRBJ2-1, with TRBD2 matching over 16 bases. Germline assignment: CDR1 SGHTA and CDR2 FQGNSA. The CDR3 has 13 residues. The ends lost 5 bases at V and 14 bases at J; junction bases unmatched: 3. Written as DNA, the CDR3 is TGTGCCAGCAGCCCGGGACTAGCGGGGGGGGAGTTCTTC. Translating gives CASSPGLAGGEFF.

This clonotype has ten or more counts. The chain combines TRBV7-2 with TRBJ1-2, with D uncertain. Germline values: CDR1 SGHTA, CDR2 FQGNSA. The CDR3 is 14 residues long. The V end was cut by 1 base, the J end by 8 bases, with 14 bases between. The DNA of the CDR3 is TGTGCCAGCAGCTTAGGGCGGGAGAAGGGAGGCTACACCTTC. It specifies CASSLGREKGGYTF.

This clonotype showed up just a few times. This rearrangement joins TRBV4-1 to TRBJ1-2; D is unclear. Trimming pared 2 bases from V and 2 bases from J, leaving 18 bases between. The germline CDR1 and CDR2 sequences are MGHRA and YSYEKL. This CDR3 is 17 amino acids long. CDR3 region: CASSQSPPPPGNYGYTF. Here the CDR3 DNA reads TGCGCCAGCAGCCAATCGCCCCCGCCCCCCGGGAACTATGGCTACACCTTC.

This clonotype was found a few times. This rearrangement joins TRBV19 to TRBJ1-1; 7 bases are shared with TRBD1. The germline V gene has CDR1 LNHDA and CDR2 SQIVND (reference sequence). This CDR3 spans 14 amino acids. V was pared by 5 bases and J by 1 base, with 4 bases of the junction left unmatched. The CDR3 bases are TGTGCCAGTAGTCTGACAGGGTGGAACACTGAAGCTTTCTTT. It specifies CASSLTGWNTEAFF.

The chain couples TRBV5-6 to TRBJ2-2; D call uncertain. CDR1 and CDR2 (germline): SGHDT, YYEEEE. Trimming shortened V by 10 bases and J by 5 bases, and 12 bases separated the two germline ends. The length of the CDR3 is 12 residues. CDR3 DNA sequence: TGTGCCCCCGAGAGCGAGACCGGGGAGCTGTTTTTT. Translated, it gives CAPESETGELFF.

This clonotype was seen only once. CDR3 coding DNA: TGTGCCAGCAGTTTTGGTTTGGACGGTAACTATGGCTACACCTTC. It is translated as CASSFGLDGNYGYTF. V is TRBV27 and J is TRBJ1-2; no definite D call. The CDR3 is made up of 15 amino acids. Germline-derived CDR1 and CDR2 are MNHEY and SMNVEV (reference sequence). The V end was cut by 3 bases, the J end by 1 base, with 12 bases between.

In this sample, this clonotype turned up many times. The chain carries TRBV7-6 and TRBJ2-7; a possible D gene is TRBD1 (5 bases). The CDR3 covers 15 residues. Trimming cost V 0 bases and J 2 bases, with 11 bases left between them. CDR1 and CDR2 from the germline V gene are SGHVS and FNYEAQ. CDR3 DNA: TGTGCCAGCAGCTTAGCTACAGGTCGAACCTACGAGCAGTACTTC. Its protein product is CASSLATGRTYEQYF.

V usage is TRBV7-9 and J usage is TRBJ2-5; D remains ambiguous. Germline CDR1 and CDR2: SEHNR and FQNEAQ (reference sequence). This CDR3 is built from 15 residues. Trimming left V 1 base short and J 5 bases short, with 14 bases between. CDR3 residues: CASSLDVRPVETQYF. CDR3 bases: TGTGCCAGCAGCTTAGATGTACGTCCCGTGGAGACCCAGTACTTC. The variable domain in full, with the rest retrieved from reference TRBV7-9 and TRBJ2-5, is DTGVSQNPRHKITKRGQNVTFRCDPISEHNRLYWYRQTLGQGPEFLTYFQNEAQLEKSRLLSDRFSAERPKGSFSTLEIQRTEQGDSAMYLCASSLDVRPVETQYFGPGTRLLVL.

In this sample, this clonotype turned up a few times. The rearrangement uses TRBV24-1 and TRBJ2-3; D perhaps matches TRBD2 (6 bases). The CDR3 covers 17 residues. V dropped 0 bases and J dropped 3 bases, with 15 bases sitting between them. Germline CDR1 and CDR2: KGHDR and SFDVKD. In DNA form, the CDR3 reads TGTGCCACCAGTGATTTGCGGGGGAGCGACCTGACAGATACGCAGTATTTT. Protein: CATSDLRGSDLTDTQYF.

This clonotype came up many times. CDR3 protein: CASSYSRTRVTDTQYF. In DNA, the CDR3 is TGTGCCAGCAGTTACTCTAGGACTAGGGTCACAGATACGCAGTATTTT. V is TRBV6-5 and J is TRBJ2-3, with 7 nucleotides matching TRBD2. The CDR3 totals 16 residues. The J segment lost 2 bases and the V segment lost 0 bases, leaving 5 bases of the junction unmatched. Per the germline V gene, CDR1 is MNHEY and CDR2 is SVGAGI.

This clonotype appeared a few times. The V call is TRBV28, the J call TRBJ2-5; possibly TRBD1 for D (6 bases). The CDR3 runs to 16 residues. The V gene's germline CDR1 is MDHEN and CDR2 SYDVKM. The ends were cut back, 6 bases at V and 5 bases at J, with 22 bases in the middle. CDR3 DNA: TGTGCCAGCAGGGGCCGAGGCAGGGGTGTTTTGGAGACCCAGTACTTC. Translation: CASRGRGRGVLETQYF.

The V gene is TRBV6-2 or TRBV6-3, the J gene TRBJ2-7, with TRBD1 matching 8 bases. This CDR3 spans 16 amino acids. Unmatched junction bases numbered 14, after V lost 7 bases and J lost 3 bases. The germline gives CDR1 MNHEY, CDR2 SVGEGT. CDR3 region: CASTGLTGTGDYEQYV. CDR3 DNA: TGTGCCAGCACGGGCCTTACCGGGACAGGAGACTACGAGCAGTACGTC.

Ten or more counts support this clonotype. The chain combines TRBV20-1 with TRBJ2-1; TRBD1 matches 9 bases. The CDR3 length is 16 residues. Trimming at V came to 5 bases and at J to 4 bases, leaving 12 bases not matched to a gene. Germline values: CDR1 DFQATT, CDR2 SNEGSKA (reference sequence). The CDR3: CSASNTGTGSYNEQFF. The DNA for the CDR3 is TGCAGTGCTTCGAATACCGGGACAGGGTCATACAATGAGCAGTTCTTC.

This clonotype was counted only a few times. The DNA is left out, because the CDR3 cannot be placed on it with certainty; the CDR3 is given as TCRdb lists it. The chain has TRBV12-3 or TRBV12-4 and TRBJ2-4. The CDR3 is 14 residues long, ends included. This CDR3 is CASSTSTGWDIQYF.

Ten or more counts support this clonotype. This rearrangement joins TRBV7-2 to TRBJ1-6; no definite D call. Germline CDR1 SGHTA, CDR2 FQGNSA. The length of the CDR3 is 13 residues. Trimming took off 5 bases at V and 11 bases at J, with 13 bases between the two ends. The CDR3 sequence: CASSLGPVPPLHF. For the CDR3, the DNA is TGTGCCAGCAGCCTTGGCCCTGTTCCACCCCTCCACTTT.

The chain links TRBV4-3 to TRBJ2-3, with D possibly TRBD2 on 5 matching bases. Germline-derived CDR1 and CDR2 are LGHNA and YSLEER. The V gene lost 4 bases and the J gene lost 4 bases, with 12 bases spanning the gap. This CDR3 has 14 amino acids. CDR3 in amino acids: CASSPLLGADTQYF. For the CDR3, the DNA is TGCGCCAGCAGCCCCCTCCTCGGGGCAGATACGCAGTATTTT.

This clonotype was picked up a small number of times. CDR3 loop: CASSHSEQETQYF. The CDR3 DNA reads TGTGCCAGCAGCCACAGCGAACAAGAGACCCAGTACTTC. The genes are TRBV27 and TRBJ2-5; D is uncertain. This CDR3 contains 13 residues. Germline V gives CDR1 MNHEY, CDR2 SMNVEV (reference sequence). Trimming cost V 6 bases and J 2 bases, with 10 bases left between them.

This clonotype was detected ten times or more. The chain combines TRBV7-2 with TRBJ1-2, with D unclear. This CDR3 is built from 14 residues. Germline CDR1 reads SGHTA; CDR2 reads FQGNSA. V was trimmed by 1 base and J by 1 base, leaving 7 bases between them. The chain's CDR3 is CASSLGRINYGYTF. In DNA, the CDR3 is TGTGCCAGCAGCTTAGGGCGGATTAACTATGGCTACACCTTC.

CDR3 sequence reads: CSAQRAPPDGELFF. The DNA of the CDR3 is TGCAGTGCCCAACGGGCTCCGCCGGACGGGGAGCTGTTTTTT. The chain links TRBV20-1 to TRBJ2-2; D gene ambiguous. The V end lost 6 bases, the J end lost 7 bases, and 18 bases lay between the germline ends. This CDR3 comprises 14 residues. Germline-derived CDR1 and CDR2 are DFQATT and SNEGSKA (reference sequence).

The gene calls are TRBV27 and TRBJ1-4; D remains ambiguous. This CDR3 contains 13 residues. V lost 6 bases and J lost 8, with 13 bases in between. Germline CDR1 MNHEY, CDR2 SMNVEV (reference sequence). CDR3 loop: CASSPGSSEKLFF. In nucleotides, the CDR3 is TGTGCCAGCAGCCCCGGTTCATCCGAAAAACTGTTTTTT.

This clonotype has more than one count but fewer than ten. The J gene is TRBJ1-2, the V gene TRBV5-1; 7 bases agree with TRBD1. Trimming cost V 0 bases and J 4 bases; bases outside gene matches: 12. CDR1 and CDR2 from the germline V gene are SGHRS and YFSETQ. This CDR3 has 17 residues. CDR3 sequence (DNA): TGCGCCAGCAGCTTGGGGGACAGCGCTACCGAGGTCTATGGCTACACCTTC. As protein: CASSLGDSATEVYGYTF.

The chain carries TRBV24-1 and TRBJ2-5; 10 bases map to TRBD1. The CDR3 totals 15 residues. Germline CDR1 reads KGHDR; CDR2 reads SFDVKD. The V segment lost 4 bases and the J segment 4 bases; nucleotides outside the gene matches: 5. CDR3 region: CATSEPGQGTETQYF. CDR3 DNA: TGTGCCACCAGTGAACCGGGACAGGGGACAGAGACCCAGTACTTC.

The CDR3 is CASSFRDKAGNYYNYGYTF. The CDR3 coding sequence is TGTGCCAGCAGCTTCCGGGACAAAGCGGGAAATTACTATAACTATGGCTACACCTTC. V and J are TRBV7-9 and TRBJ1-2, with a weak D call TRBD1 (6 bases). The V and J ends lost 3 bases and 1 base respectively, with 24 bases between them. The CDR3 spans 19 residues. Germline V gene sequence: CDR1 SEHNR, CDR2 FQNEAQ (reference sequence).

This chain uses TRBV4-1 with TRBJ2-2; D might be TRBD1 or TRBD2, each matching 5 bases. V was clipped by 0 bases and J by 5 bases, with 7 bases between them. The CDR3 loop spans 14 amino acids. Per the germline V gene, CDR1 is MGHRA and CDR2 is YSYEKL. Written as DNA, the CDR3 is TGCGCCAGCAGCCAAGAAGAGGGGACCGGGGAGCTGTTTTTT. Protein product: CASSQEEGTGELFF.

The chain links TRBV5-5 to TRBJ2-1; 8 nucleotides align to TRBD1. Germline V CDR1 and CDR2: SGHKS, YYEKEE (reference sequence). This CDR3 is built from 15 residues. The J segment lost 5 bases and the V segment lost 6 bases, leaving 10 bases of the junction unmatched. The CDR3 region has the DNA TGTGCCAGCAAACGACCCGGACAGGGTGACAATGAGCAGTTCTTC. Protein product: CASKRPGQGDNEQFF.